What follows are 5 T cell receptor beta chains derived from one specimen sequenced in a study of identifying expanded T cells in peripheral blood. Some clones are missing from TCRdb's copy, which holds only in-frame ones; the method was immunoSEQ multiplex PCR. The sample has under 70,000 clones, about 90% seen once. Sequencing used blood. The receptors here all came from a person between 18 and 75 years old in good health.

This clone was observed a few times. The chain joins TRBV30 to TRBJ1-5, with 7 nucleotides matching TRBD1. CDR1 is GTSNPN and CDR2 is SVGIG in the germline V gene (reference sequence). CDR3 length equals 13 residues. After removal of 1 base from V and 5 bases from J, the junction contained 2 bases not matched to a gene. The chain's CDR3 is CAWSGQGDQPQHF. The CDR3 DNA is TGTGCCTGGAGTGGACAGGGCGATCAGCCCCAGCATTTT.

The genes are TRBV2 and TRBJ1-2, with D hard to call. Germline CDR1 SNHLY, CDR2 FYNNEI. The V and J ends lost 2 bases and 5 bases respectively, with 6 bases between them. The CDR3 is 12 residues long. Here the CDR3 DNA reads TGTGCCAGCAGTGAAATACCTTATGGCTACACCTTC. Its translation is CASSEIPYGYTF.

The chain combines TRBV7-9 with TRBJ2-1; 9 bases line up with TRBD2. There are 16 residues in the CDR3. The trim removed 5 bases at V and 3 bases at J, leaving 8 bases unmatched. CDR1 SEHNR and CDR2 FQNEAQ come from the germline V gene (reference sequence). CDR3 protein: CASSLRLAGYYNEQFF. In DNA, the CDR3 is TGTGCCAGCAGCCTGCGGCTAGCGGGGTACTACAATGAGCAGTTCTTC.

The chain uses TRBV30 and TRBJ2-2; D gene ambiguous. Germline values: CDR1 GTSNPN, CDR2 SVGIG (reference sequence). The CDR3 consists of 12 residues. Trimming took off 4 bases at V and 6 bases at J, with 9 bases between the two ends. CDR3 loop: CAWKTGPGELFF. The CDR3 DNA reads TGTGCCTGGAAGACCGGGCCCGGGGAGCTGTTTTTT.

The chain is built from TRBV4-1 and TRBJ2-3; D could derive from TRBD1 or TRBD2 (6 bases each). Deletions cut 2 bases from V and 6 bases from J, with 12 bases between. The CDR3 length is 14 residues. Looked up from germline, CDR1 is MGHRA and CDR2 is YSYEKL. In DNA, the CDR3 is TGCGCCAGCAGCCAACCGGGGGCCCGGGATACGCAGTATTTT. Protein product: CASSQPGARDTQYF.